Described below is a single T cell receptor (beta chain) sequence and its context. The data originate from a study of patients and donors after allogeneic stem cell transplantation. TCRdb passed the RT-PCR reads through MiXCR, listing each CDR3 protein once. Of about 960,000 distinct CDR3 sequences in the sample, about a sixth were seen once. There are 19 residues in the CDR3. Unmatched junction bases numbered 11, after V lost 5 bases and J lost 0 bases. Germline V gene data show CDR1 as SGHVS and CDR2 as FNYEAQ. The gene calls are TRBV7-6 and TRBJ2-1; 12 nucleotides line up with TRBD2. Sequencing was performed on blood, either unsorted or a sorted T cell fraction (not recorded which). The sequence came from a human donor who was either an allogeneic HSCT recipient or a stem cell or donor lymphocyte infusion donor (not recorded which). It is not recorded whose cells these are; they may come from a transplant donor. The CDR3 DNA reads TGTGCCAGCAGCCCGTGGACTAGCGGGACCGTGACCTCCTACAATGAGCAGTTCTTC. It specifies CASSPWTSGTVTSYNEQFF.